This TCR beta chain was found in a study of blood T cells in healthy people across ages. On this clonotype: The target antigen is unknown.

The CDR3 is made up of 15 amino acids. Germline V gene sequence: CDR1 MDHEN, CDR2 SYDVKM. Overall study findings and caveats: Getting older went along with TCR beta diversity per million T cells dropping roughly linearly. Higher naive T cell percentage went strongly together with higher TCR beta diversity.

Together with a sample-barcoded 5' primer, a J-beta primer mix was included in a second PCR lasting roughly 6 to 12 cycles. TCRdb re-called the 5' RACE reads with MiXCR, one entry per CDR3 protein. The sample includes over 1,200,000 distinct CDR3 sequences, around 55% seen only once; the top ten take over 5%. The TCR originated in a man in his late teens or twenties in good health. The chain carries TRBV28 and TRBJ2-4, with D perhaps TRBD1 (6 bases). The J call may be mistaken, given a closer DNA end match to TRBJ2-7. The specimen sequenced was blood. The CDR3 sequence is CASSSRDNVRYEQYF. The CDR3 DNA follows: TGTGCCAGCAGTTCCCGGGACAACGTGCGTTACGAGCAGTACTTC.